The entry below gives a single TCR beta chain sequence along with its context. These data are taken from a study of blood T cells in healthy people across ages. From germline, CDR1 is SEHNR and CDR2 FQNEAQ (reference sequence). The CDR3 sequence is 16 residues long. After removal of 4 bases from V and 4 bases from J, the junction contained 9 bases not matched to a gene. PCR was performed a second time for about 7 to 12 cycles using a sample-barcoded 5' primer and a J-beta primer mix. Every cDNA was tagged by a template-switch adaptor with 12 random nucleotides. Using its own MiXCR run on the 5' RACE reads, TCRdb lists one record per CDR3 protein. The sample has some 1.8 million distinct CDR3 sequences, 39% seen once.

This rearrangement joins TRBV7-9 to TRBJ2-1; 8 nucleotides agree with TRBD2. The sample taken for sequencing was blood. This receptor was obtained from a human donor in good health. CDR3 amino acids: CASSWSLAAFYNEQFF. CDR3 nucleotides: TGTGCCAGCAGCTGGTCACTAGCGGCCTTTTACAATGAGCAGTTCTTC. The full variable domain, rest sourced from reference TRBV7-9 and TRBJ2-1, is DTGVSQNPRHKITKRGQNVTFRCDPISEHNRLYWYRQTLGQGPEFLTYFQNEAQLEKSRLLSDRFSAERPKGSFSTLEIQRTEQGDSAMYLCASSWSLAAFYNEQFFGPGTRLTVL.